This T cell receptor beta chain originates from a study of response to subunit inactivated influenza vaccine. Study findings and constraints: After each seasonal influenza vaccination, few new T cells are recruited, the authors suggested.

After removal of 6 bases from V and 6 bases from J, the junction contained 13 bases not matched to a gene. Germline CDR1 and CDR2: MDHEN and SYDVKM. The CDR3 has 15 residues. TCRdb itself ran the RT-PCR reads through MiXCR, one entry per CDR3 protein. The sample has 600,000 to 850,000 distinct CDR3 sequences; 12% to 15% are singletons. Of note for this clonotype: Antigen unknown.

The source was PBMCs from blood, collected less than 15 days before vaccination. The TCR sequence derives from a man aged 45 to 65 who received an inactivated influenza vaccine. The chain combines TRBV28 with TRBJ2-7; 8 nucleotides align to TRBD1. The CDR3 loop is CASSPPRATGAEQYF. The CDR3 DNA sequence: TGTGCCAGCAGCCCCCCGAGAGCGACAGGGGCCGAGCAGTACTTC.